Presented here are 22 T cell receptor beta chains from one specimen sequenced in a study of blood T cell repertoires in COVID-19. TCRdb's copy holds only in-frame clones and misses some; the assay was immunoSEQ multiplex PCR. Altogether about 520,000 clones are present, approximately 83% being singletons, with the ten largest covering approximately 3.4%. Input material: peripheral blood. These receptors were collected from a human donor in a cohort sampled during active COVID-19.

The chain carries TRBV5-1 and TRBJ2-1; possible D gene TRBD2, 5 bases. There are 15 residues in the CDR3. V was pared by 4 bases and J by 3 bases, with 14 bases between. Germline V lookup: CDR1 SGHRS, CDR2 YFSETQ. CDR3 sequence: CASSPERTGYNEQFF. The CDR3 DNA is TGCGCCAGCAGCCCGGAAAGGACTGGCTACAATGAGCAGTTCTTC.

V usage is TRBV9 and J usage is TRBJ2-7, with D possibly being TRBD1 (5 bases). CDR1 and CDR2 (germline): SGDLS, YYNGEE. This CDR3 contains 12 residues. V was shortened by 4 bases and J by 6 bases, with 11 bases between the two germline ends. Written as DNA, the CDR3 is TGTGCCAGCAGCTCAGGGAAGGGCGAGCAGTACTTC. Protein sequence: CASSSGKGEQYF.

V and J are TRBV7-3 and TRBJ1-4, with 8 bases aligning to TRBD1. Germline loops: CDR1 SGHTA, CDR2 FQGTGA. The CDR3 runs to 13 residues. J was trimmed by 7 bases and V by 3 bases; bases with no gene match: 1. The CDR3 region is CASSFDRGEKLFF. DNA for the CDR3: TGTGCCAGCAGCTTCGACAGGGGTGAAAAACTGTTTTTT.

With respect to this clone: One end of the junction fails to match germline, which may point to a read error. The gene calls are TRBV7-7 and TRBJ2-3; 13 positions agree with TRBD2. The length of the CDR3 is 16 residues. Germline CDR1 reads SSHAT; CDR2 reads FNYEAQ (reference sequence). The CDR3 coding sequence is TGTGCTAGCAGCCCTACACTAGCGGGAGGGCCAGATACGCAGTATTTT. Translating gives CASSPTLAGGPDTQYF. The entire variable domain, with the rest obtained from reference TRBV7-7 and TRBJ2-3, is as follows: GAGVSQSPRYKVTKRGQDVTLRCDPISSHATLYWYQQALGQGPEFLTYFNYEAQPDKSGLPSDRFSAERPEGSISTLTIQRTEQRDSAMYRCASSPTLAGGPDTQYFGPGTRLTVL.

This clone came up once. The chain uses TRBV11-2 and TRBJ2-1; TRBD2 aligns across 8 bases. V was clipped by 2 bases and J by 6 bases; unmatched bases: 9. Germline CDR1 is SGHAT and CDR2 is FQNNGV. CDR3 length equals 16 residues. CDR3 in amino acids: CASSLLTAGTSNEQFF. In DNA form, the CDR3 reads TGTGCCAGCAGCTTACTTACAGCGGGGACTAGCAATGAGCAGTTCTTC. The variable domain in full, with the rest retrieved from reference TRBV11-2 and TRBJ2-1, is EAGVAQSPRYKIIEKRQSVAFWCNPISGHATLYWYQQILGQGPKLLIQFQNNGVVDDSQLPKDRFSAERLKGVDSTLKIQPAKLEDSAVYLCASSLLTAGTSNEQFFGPGTRLTVL.

In this sample, this clone turned up once. CDR3 coding DNA: TGTGCCAGCAGTGTGTCTAGCGGAGTATACAATGAGCAGTTCTTC. It yields the protein CASSVSSGVYNEQFF. The chain has TRBV25-1 and TRBJ2-1, with TRBD2 matching 7 bases. This CDR3 is 15 amino acids long. CDR1 MGHDK and CDR2 SYGVNS come from the germline V gene. V shed 4 bases, J shed 4 bases, and the junction held 7 bases outside the gene matches.

This clone has a handful of counts. The rearrangement links TRBV11-2 to TRBJ2-5; unclear D gene. Trimming left V 6 bases short and J 7 bases short, with 12 bases between. CDR3 length: 12 amino acids. Germline values: CDR1 SGHAT, CDR2 FQNNGV. CDR3 DNA: TGTGCCAGCAGTCATAGCTATGGGACCCAGTACTTC. Its translation is CASSHSYGTQYF.

DNA for the CDR3: TGCGCCAGCAGCTTTGAAACAGGGTACGGGGCCAACGTCCTGACTTTC. Residues: CASSFETGYGANVLTF. The chain has TRBV5-1 and TRBJ2-6; perhaps TRBD1 as D (6 bases). The CDR3 is made up of 16 amino acids. CDR1 and CDR2 from the germline V gene are SGHRS and YFSETQ. Trimming removed 2 bases from V and 4 bases from J, with 13 bases in between.

This chain uses TRBV18 with TRBJ1-4; D is undetermined. The CDR3 runs to 16 residues. Trimming pared 4 bases from V and 0 bases from J, leaving 12 bases between. Germline CDR1 is KGHSH and CDR2 is LQKENI. DNA of the CDR3: TGTGCCAGCTCACTTACAGCAGCCTCAACTAATGAAAAACTGTTTTTT. As protein: CASSLTAASTNEKLFF.

The V call is TRBV19, the J call TRBJ2-7, with D perhaps matching TRBD2 (6 bases). The V gene lost 3 bases and the J gene lost 3 bases, with 12 bases spanning the gap. The CDR3 is 14 amino acids. Germline loops: CDR1 LNHDA, CDR2 SQIVND (reference sequence). The CDR3 coding sequence is TGTGCCAGTAGTATGTCAGGGACTTACTACGAGCAGTACTTC. It codes for CASSMSGTYYEQYF.

V usage is TRBV9 and J usage is TRBJ2-7, with 10 bases that match TRBD2. The CDR3 spans 15 residues. Germline assignment: CDR1 SGDLS and CDR2 YYNGEE. The J segment lost 1 base and the V segment lost 4 bases, leaving 5 bases of the junction unmatched. For the CDR3, the DNA is TGTGCCAGCAGCCCTGGGACTAGCGCATCCTACGAGCAGTACTTC. Translated, it gives CASSPGTSASYEQYF. The whole variable domain, filled in from reference TRBV9 and TRBJ2-7, reads DSGVTQTPKHLITATGQRVTLRCSPRSGDLSVYWYQQSLDQGLQFLIQYYNGEERAKGNILERFSAQQFPDLHSELNLSSLELGDSALYFCASSPGTSASYEQYFGPGTRLTVT.

This clone has a handful of counts. The rearrangement links TRBV24-1 to TRBJ1-6, with D tentatively TRBD1 (5 bases). Per the germline V gene, CDR1 is KGHDR and CDR2 is SFDVKD. V was clipped by 6 bases and J by 9 bases, with 11 bases between them. This CDR3 spans 13 amino acids. The CDR3 DNA reads TGTGCCACCAGTTCAGGGAATCTTTCACCCCTCCACTTT. This translates into CATSSGNLSPLHF.

This sequence joins TRBV5-1 and TRBJ1-3; TRBD1 matches at 11 bases. Per germline, CDR1 SGHRS and CDR2 YFSETQ. V shed 4 bases and J 0 bases; nucleotides not matched to a gene: 9. The CDR3 loop spans 18 amino acids. The CDR3 DNA follows: TGCGCCAGCAGCCCCGGGGCCGGGACAGGGGGCTCTGGAAACACCATATATTTT. It specifies CASSPGAGTGGSGNTIYF.

V and J are TRBV6-5 and TRBJ1-3, with 7 bases matching TRBD1. Germline loops: CDR1 MNHEY, CDR2 SVGAGI. The trim removed 5 bases at V and 2 bases at J, leaving 6 bases unmatched. The CDR3 is 15 amino acids. CDR3 region: CASSRWQGAGNTIYF. The CDR3 coding sequence is TGTGCCAGCAGTCGGTGGCAGGGGGCTGGAAACACCATATATTTT.

The gene calls are TRBV19 and TRBJ2-3, with 14 nucleotides matching TRBD2. Trimming at V came to 5 bases and at J to 2 bases, leaving 9 bases not matched to a gene. CDR1 and CDR2 from the germline V gene are LNHDA and SQIVND (reference sequence). The CDR3 is 18 residues long. The CDR3 DNA reads TGTGCCAGTAGTGCCCCCGGGACTAGCGGGGGACACACAGATACGCAGTATTTT. It translates to CASSAPGTSGGHTDTQYF. Full variable domain (remainder filled in from reference TRBV19 and TRBJ2-3): DGGITQSPKYLFRKEGQNVTLSCEQNLNHDAMYWYRQDPGQGLRLIYYSQIVNDFQKGDIAEGYSVSREKKESFPLTVTSAQKNPTAFYLCASSAPGTSGGHTDTQYFGPGTRLTVL.

The V call is TRBV27, the J call TRBJ2-7; 7 bases map to TRBD2. V lost 3 bases to trimming and J lost 4 bases; unmatched junction nucleotides: 6. Germline V gives CDR1 MNHEY, CDR2 SMNVEV (reference sequence). The CDR3 is 14 amino acids. The DNA for the CDR3 is TGTGCCAGCAGTTTGAACGGCGGGAGATACGAGCAGTACTTC. Its translation: CASSLNGGRYEQYF.

The rearrangement uses TRBV15 and TRBJ1-5, with TRBD1 matching over 7 bases. Germline V gene sequence: CDR1 LNHNV, CDR2 YYDKDF (reference sequence). The CDR3 spans 15 residues. J lost 4 bases, V lost 5 bases, and 8 bases had no gene match. The CDR3 DNA sequence: TGTGCCACCAGCGGATATAGACAGGGAAATCAGCCCCAGCATTTT. This encodes CATSGYRQGNQPQHF.

This sequence joins TRBV28 and TRBJ1-5; D is perhaps TRBD1 (5 bases). This CDR3 spans 14 amino acids. Trimming stripped 3 bases from V and 4 bases from J, with 10 bases between. The germline V gene has CDR1 MDHEN and CDR2 SYDVKM. The CDR3 nucleotides are TGTGCCAGCAGTTTCCCAGGGACTAATCAGCCCCAGCATTTT. This codes for CASSFPGTNQPQHF.

The chain links TRBV15 to TRBJ1-2; 9 bases line up with TRBD1. The junction had 2 bases not matched to a gene; V was cut back by 1 base and J by 2 bases. Looked up from germline, CDR1 is LNHNV and CDR2 is YYDKDF (reference sequence). The CDR3 runs to 15 residues. CDR3 in DNA: TGTGCCACCAGCAGAGGGGGGACAGGGAACTATGGCTACACCTTC. Amino acid sequence: CATSRGGTGNYGYTF.

The CDR3 DNA is TGTGCCAGCAGCTTAGGATCCGGGTACGAGCAGTACTTC. Its protein product is CASSLGSGYEQYF. The chain recombines TRBV7-8 with TRBJ2-7; D is unresolved. The germline gives CDR1 SGHVS, CDR2 FQNEAQ. V lost 1 base and J lost 4, with 8 bases in between. The CDR3 consists of 13 residues. The full variable domain, in which reference TRBV7-8 and TRBJ2-7 provide the parts outside the CDR3, is GAGVSQSPRYKVAKRGQDVALRCDPISGHVSLFWYQQALGQGPEFLTYFQNEAQLDKSGLPSDRFFAERPEGSVSTLKIQRTQQEDSAVYLCASSLGSGYEQYFGPGTRLTVT.

This sequence joins TRBV2 and TRBJ1-4; 7 bases map to TRBD1. CDR1 is SNHLY and CDR2 is FYNNEI in the germline V gene. V shed 8 bases and J 13 bases; nucleotides not matched to a gene: 7. This CDR3 region has 11 residues. For the CDR3, the DNA is TGTGCCAGCCTCTTTCGACAGGGACTGTTTTTT. Its translation is CASLFRQGLFF. Filled out from reference TRBV2 and TRBJ1-4, the complete variable domain reads EPEVTQTPSHQVTQMGQEVILRCVPISNHLYFYWYRQILGQKVEFLVSFYNNEISEKSEIFDDQFSVERPDGSNFTLKIRSTKLEDSAMYFCASLFRQGLFFGSGTQLSVL.

The V call is TRBV3-1 (or the pseudogene TRBV3-2), the J call TRBJ2-7, with D possibly being TRBD2 (5 bases). The CDR3 consists of 14 residues. V was cut by 9 bases and J by 0 bases, with 15 bases left in between. Germline V lookup: CDR1 LGHDT, CDR2 YNNKEL (reference sequence). CDR3 DNA sequence: TGTGCCAGGCGATCTAGCACCAACTCCTACGAGCAGTACTTC. Protein: CARRSSTNSYEQYF.